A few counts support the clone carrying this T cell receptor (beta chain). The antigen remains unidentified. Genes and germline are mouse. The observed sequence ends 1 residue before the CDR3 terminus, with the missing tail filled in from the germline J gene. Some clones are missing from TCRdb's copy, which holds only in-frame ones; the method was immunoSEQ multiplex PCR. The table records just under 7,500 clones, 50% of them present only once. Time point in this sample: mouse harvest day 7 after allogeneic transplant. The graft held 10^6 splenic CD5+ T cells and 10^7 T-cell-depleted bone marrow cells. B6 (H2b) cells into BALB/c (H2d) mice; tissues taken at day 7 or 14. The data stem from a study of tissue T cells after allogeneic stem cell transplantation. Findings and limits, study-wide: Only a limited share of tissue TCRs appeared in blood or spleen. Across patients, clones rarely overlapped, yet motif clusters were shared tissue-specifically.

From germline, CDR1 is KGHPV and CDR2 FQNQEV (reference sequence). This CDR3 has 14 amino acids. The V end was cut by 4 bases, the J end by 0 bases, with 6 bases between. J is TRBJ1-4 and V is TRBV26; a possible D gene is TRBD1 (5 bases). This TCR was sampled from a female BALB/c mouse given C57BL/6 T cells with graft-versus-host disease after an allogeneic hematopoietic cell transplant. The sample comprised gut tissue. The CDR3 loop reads CASSPTVSNERLFF. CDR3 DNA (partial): TGTGCCAGCAGTCCGACAGTTTCCAACGAAAGATTATTT.